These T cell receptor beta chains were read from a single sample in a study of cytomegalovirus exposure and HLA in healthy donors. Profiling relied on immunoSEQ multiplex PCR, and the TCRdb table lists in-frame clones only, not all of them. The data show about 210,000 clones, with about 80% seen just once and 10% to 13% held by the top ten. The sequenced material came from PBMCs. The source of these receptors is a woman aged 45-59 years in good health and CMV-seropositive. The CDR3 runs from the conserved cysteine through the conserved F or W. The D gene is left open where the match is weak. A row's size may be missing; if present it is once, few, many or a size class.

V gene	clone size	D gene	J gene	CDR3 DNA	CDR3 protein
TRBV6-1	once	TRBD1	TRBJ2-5	TGTGCCAGCAGAGACCACAGGGGGCCGTGGGAGACCCAGTACTTC	CASRDHRGPWETQYF
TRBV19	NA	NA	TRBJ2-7	TGTGCCAGTAGTATTGGAGACAGCTCCTACGAGCAGTACTTC	CASSIGDSSYEQYF
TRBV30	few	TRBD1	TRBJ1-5	TGTGCCTGGACCCGCGAGGGGGACAGAGGGAATCAGCCCCAGCATTTT	CAWTREGDRGNQPQHF
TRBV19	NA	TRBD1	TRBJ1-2	TGTGCCAGTAGTAGCACCGGGACAGGGGGCTACACCTTC	CASSSTGTGGYTF
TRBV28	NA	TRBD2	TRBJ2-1	TGTGCCAGCAGTATCGGCCCCCGCGGGGGGGTGAATGAGCAGTTCTTC	CASSIGPRGGVNEQFF
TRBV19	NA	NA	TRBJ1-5	TGTGCCAGTAGTTTCAGGGGTTCAGGGAGCAATCAGCCCCAGCATTTT	CASSFRGSGSNQPQHF
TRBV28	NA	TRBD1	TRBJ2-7	TGTGCCAGCAGCACCTCAACAGGGGGCGGTTACGAGCAGTACTTC	CASSTSTGGGYEQYF
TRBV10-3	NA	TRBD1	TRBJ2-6	TGTGCCATCAGTGAGTGGGGGACAGGGTACTCTGGGGCCAACGTCCTGACTTTC	CAISEWGTGYSGANVLTF
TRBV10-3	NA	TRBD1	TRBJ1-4	TGTGCCATCAGCCAGGGGGCCGCTGAAAAACTGTTTTTT	CAISQGAAEKLFF
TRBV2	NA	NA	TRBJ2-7	TGTGCCAGCAGCAAGCGGACGGAAGCTCCCTACGAGCAGTACTTC	CASSKRTEAPYEQYF
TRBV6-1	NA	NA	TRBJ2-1	TGTGCCAGCAGTTTAAACAATGAGCAGTTCTTC	CASSLNNEQFF
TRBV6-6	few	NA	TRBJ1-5	TGTGCCAGCAGACCATTACACAATCAGCCCCAGCATTTT	CASRPLHNQPQHF
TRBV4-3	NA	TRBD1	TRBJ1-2	TGCGCCAGCAGCCAAGACCCATACAGGGGAAGAGGCTACACCTTC	CASSQDPYRGRGYTF
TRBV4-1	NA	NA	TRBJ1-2	TGCGCCAGCAGCCAAGGGAACAGAGGGACTAACTATGGCTACACCTTC	CASSQGNRGTNYGYTF
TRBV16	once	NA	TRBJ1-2	TGTGCCAGCAGCCAATTCGATATGCAGGGTAACTATGGCTACACCTTC	CASSQFDMQGNYGYTF
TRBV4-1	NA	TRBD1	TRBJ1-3	TGCGCCAGCAGCCAAGGGGCAGGGGGTGATAGCTCTGGAAACACCATATATTTT	CASSQGAGGDSSGNTIYF
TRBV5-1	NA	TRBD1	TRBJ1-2	TGCGCCAGCAGCGCTCTCACAGGGGGGTATGGCTACACCTTC	CASSALTGGYGYTF
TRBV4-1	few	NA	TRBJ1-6	TGCGCCAGCAGCCAAGATCCATTTTCACCCCTCCACTTT	CASSQDPFSPLHF
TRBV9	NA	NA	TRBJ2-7	TGTGCCAGCAGCGTAGACAACTCCTACGAGCAGTACTTC	CASSVDNSYEQYF
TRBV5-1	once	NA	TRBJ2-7	TGCGCCAGCAGCTTAACCGGGGGAATCTCCTACGAGCAGTACTTC	CASSLTGGISYEQYF
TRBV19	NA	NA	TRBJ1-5	TGTGCCAGTAGTATGCGGGGAATCAATCAGCCCCAGCATTTT	CASSMRGINQPQHF
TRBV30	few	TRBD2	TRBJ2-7	TGTGCCTGGAGTGTAGTAGGGGAGGGAGGCGAGCAGTACTTC	CAWSVVGEGGEQYF
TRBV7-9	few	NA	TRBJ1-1	TGTGCCATCGAAGAGGACAAACAGGGAACTGAAGCTTTCTTT	CAIEEDKQGTEAFF
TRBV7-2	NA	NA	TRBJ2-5	TGTGCCAGCAGCTTCCGTCGGGCAGGGTGGGAGACCCAGTACTTC	CASSFRRAGWETQYF
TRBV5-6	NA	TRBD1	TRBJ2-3	TGTGCCAGCAGCTATTACGCAGGGGGCGCAGATACGCAGTATTTT	CASSYYAGGADTQYF
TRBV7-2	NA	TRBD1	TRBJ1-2	TGTGCCAGCAGCTTTGAATCGGGACAGGGTGTCGATGGCTACACCTTC	CASSFESGQGVDGYTF
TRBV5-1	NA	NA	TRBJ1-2	TGCGCCAGCAGCAAGGAAGGCGCGGGGTTGAACTATGGCTACACCTTC	CASSKEGAGLNYGYTF
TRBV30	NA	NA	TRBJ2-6	TGTGCCTGGAGTGTTCTCAGGGGCCTAGCTGGGGCCAACGTCCTGACTTTC	CAWSVLRGLAGANVLTF
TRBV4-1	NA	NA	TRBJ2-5	TGCGCCAGCAGCCAAGGCCCAAGAAACCGTGGACAGAAAGAGACCCAGTACTTC	CASSQGPRNRGQKETQYF
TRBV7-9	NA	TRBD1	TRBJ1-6	TGTGCCAGCAGCTGGACAGGGAACAATTCACCCCTCCACTTT	CASSWTGNNSPLHF
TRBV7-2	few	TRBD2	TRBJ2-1	TGTGCCAGCAGACCCGGGACTAGCGGGGATCAGTTCTTC	CASRPGTSGDQFF
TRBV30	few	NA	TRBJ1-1	TGTGCCTGGAGTCCCACAGGGCGCGGGGAAGCTTTCTTT	CAWSPTGRGEAFF